This section outlines one T cell receptor beta chain sequence together with its context. Its target is unknown. All of the donors resided in Nashville, Tennessee, and each was a Caucasian adult. The source of the sample is a study of shared clonotypes between healthy human individuals. Study-level findings and limits: Sorted-subset sequencing was shown by rarefaction to be incomplete despite large depth.

In the sorted-subset replicate PCRs, 200 ng DNA, tens of thousands of T cell genomes, was used. The protocol was immunoSEQ multiplex PCR, while the TCRdb copy is restricted to in-frame clones and leaves out a portion. The table lists a few million clones, almost 96% of them singletons, with roughly 0.13% in the top ten. J lost 3 bases, V lost 1 base, and 4 bases had no gene match. Germline V lookup: CDR1 SGHKS, CDR2 YYEKEE (reference sequence). This CDR3 spans 14 amino acids. The TCR originated in a man between 18 and 35 years old in good health. The sequenced sample was naive CD4+ T cells sorted from blood. Subset denoted: CD45RA+ positively selected. The rearrangement joins TRBV5-5 to TRBJ2-7; 7 bases line up with TRBD2. The CDR3 here is CASSLTGGDYEQYF. The CDR3 DNA is TGTGCCAGCAGCTTGACGGGAGGAGACTACGAGCAGTACTTC.